This T cell receptor (beta chain) is from a study of CD8 T cells in ankylosing spondylitis. This clonotype was seen at least ten times. Its antigen is unidentified. MiXCR, run by TCRdb on the 5' RACE reads, gives a single entry per CDR3 protein. The table includes 500,000 or so distinct CDR3 sequences, 5.3% detected once. Findings and caveats of the study: Seemingly characteristic of ankylosing spondylitis blood was a TCR beta motif consisting of 7 or 8 highly homologous variants.

There are 12 residues in the CDR3. V was cut by 5 bases and J by 3 bases, with 10 bases left in between. Germline V CDR1 and CDR2: SQVTM, ANQGSEA. The chain recombines TRBV29-1 with TRBJ1-1; D is perhaps TRBD1 (5 bases). The sequenced sample was blood, either unsorted or a sorted T cell fraction (not recorded which). This receptor was identified in a male donor with ankylosing spondylitis. Here the CDR3 DNA reads TGCAGCGTTCGGGGGTTTGACACTGAAGCTTTCTTT. Protein product: CSVRGFDTEAFF.